The present TCR beta chain was sequenced within a study of T cells in localized non-small cell lung cancer. Study-wide points: Multi-region tumor sequencing was not done, so intratumor heterogeneity could not be excluded. Uninvolved nearby lung showed the greatest T cell clonality, exceeding that found in tumor. When the top 100 tumor clones were examined, a median approximately 59 of them also appeared in the adjacent lung, which was paired and uninvolved. Among blood samples, higher T cell density accompanied longer overall survival.

TCRdb keeps only in-frame clones here, not all; method: immunoSEQ multiplex PCR. The sample gives around 91,000 clones, roughly 86% of which show up once; roughly 14% is in the top ten. Germline V gene sequence: CDR1 SEHNR, CDR2 FQNEAQ (reference sequence). The V end lost 1 base, the J end lost 7 bases, and 22 bases lay between the germline ends. The CDR3 sequence is 17 residues long. Remarks on this clone: Its antigen is unidentified.

This receptor was taken from a man aged 35-69 years with stage I squamous cell lung carcinoma. The sequencing here drew on peripheral blood, taken before any cancer treatment. The chain combines TRBV7-9 with TRBJ2-5; D assignment may be TRBD1 or TRBD2 (5 bases each). The DNA for the CDR3 is TGTGCCAGCAGCTTAGGGACCGGGACGGAGGTTGTCGGGACCCAGTACTTC. This sequence encodes CASSLGTGTEVVGTQYF.